These 17 T cell receptor beta chains came from one sample sequenced in a study of resident and recirculating memory T cells in vitiligo. Clones were read by immunoSEQ multiplex PCR, and TCRdb kept only the in-frame ones, dropping some. The sample consists of tens of thousands of clones, approximately 89% of them appearing once. Sequences were obtained from blood. These receptors all come from a male donor with vitiligo.

V and J are TRBV19 and TRBJ1-4; D perhaps matches TRBD1 (6 bases). CDR1 and CDR2 (germline): LNHDA, SQIVND (reference sequence). The V gene lost 8 bases and the J gene lost 6 bases, with 16 bases spanning the gap. The length of the CDR3 is 14 residues. CDR3: CASGHRVGDEKLFF. DNA of the CDR3: TGTGCCAGTGGACACAGGGTAGGGGATGAAAAACTGTTTTTT. Complete variable domain (other parts from reference TRBV19 and TRBJ1-4): DGGITQSPKYLFRKEGQNVTLSCEQNLNHDAMYWYRQDPGQGLRLIYYSQIVNDFQKGDIAEGYSVSREKKESFPLTVTSAQKNPTAFYLCASGHRVGDEKLFFGSGTQLSVL.

This chain uses TRBV4-3 with TRBJ2-2; maybe TRBD1 (6 bases). Per the germline V gene, CDR1 is LGHNA and CDR2 is YSLEER. V was trimmed by 0 bases and J by 3 bases, leaving 11 bases between them. This CDR3 comprises 16 residues. The DNA for the CDR3 is TGCGCCAGCAGCCAAGAAGACAGGTTGTACACCGGGGAGCTGTTTTTT. The encoded protein is CASSQEDRLYTGELFF.

As DNA, the CDR3 is TGTGCCAGCATTGGGCCGGGACAGCCCGGTACCCACGAGCAGTACTTC. Encoded protein: CASIGPGQPGTHEQYF. V usage is TRBV2 and J usage is TRBJ2-7; 7 bases align to TRBD1. Germline trimming cut 7 bases from V and 5 bases from J; bases unmatched to any gene: 17. Germline loops: CDR1 SNHLY, CDR2 FYNNEI. The CDR3 covers 16 residues.

The V call is TRBV15, the J call TRBJ1-4; D possibly corresponds to TRBD1 (6 bases). The germline CDR1 and CDR2 sequences are LNHNV and YYDKDF (reference sequence). Trimming stripped 1 base from V and 5 bases from J, with 8 bases between. This CDR3 is 14 amino acids long. Here the CDR3 DNA reads TGTGCCACCAGCAGAGGACAGGCGAATGAAAAACTGTTTTTT. Its translation is CATSRGQANEKLFF.

V usage is TRBV9 and J usage is TRBJ1-2, with TRBD1 matching over 7 bases. This CDR3 has 15 amino acids. The V gene end was trimmed by 4 bases and the J gene end by 4 bases; junction bases not matched to a gene: 10. Germline lookup yields CDR1 SGDLS and CDR2 YYNGEE. For the CDR3, the DNA is TGTGCCAGCAGCCCGGAGGAGGGGGCGAGCTATGGCTACACCTTC. It yields the protein CASSPEEGASYGYTF.

The chain uses TRBV6-5 and TRBJ1-2, with a tentative D call TRBD1 (5 bases). Germline CDR1 reads MNHEY; CDR2 reads SVGAGI. This CDR3 is built from 12 residues. V was cut by 7 bases and J by 5 bases, with 11 bases left in between. In nucleotides, the CDR3 is TGTGCCAGCACCCAGGCAGGGTATGGCTACACCTTC. Its protein is CASTQAGYGYTF.

The chain combines TRBV7-2 with TRBJ2-5, with D maybe TRBD1 (5 bases). The CDR3 runs 14 residues. The germline V and J ends were trimmed by 6 bases and 3 bases, with 14 bases remaining between them. Germline V CDR1 and CDR2: SGHTA, FQGNSA. As DNA, the CDR3 is TGTGCCAGCAGACCCCGTTCCAGGGAAGAGACCCAGTACTTC. It translates to CASRPRSREETQYF.

The rearrangement joins TRBV28 to TRBJ2-3; 7 bases fit TRBD2. V shed 2 bases and J 1 base; nucleotides not matched to a gene: 3. Looked up from germline, CDR1 is MDHEN and CDR2 is SYDVKM. CDR3 length: 15 amino acids. CDR3 amino acids: CASSLTREGTDTQYF. The CDR3 DNA reads as TGTGCCAGCAGTTTAACCCGGGAGGGCACAGATACGCAGTATTTT. The full variable domain, completed using reference TRBV28 and TRBJ2-3, is DVKVTQSSRYLVKRTGEKVFLECVQDMDHENMFWYRQDPGLGLRLIYFSYDVKMKEKGDIPEGYSVSREKKERFSLILESASTNQTSMYLCASSLTREGTDTQYFGPGTRLTVL.

The V and J genes are TRBV6-1 and TRBJ2-2, with TRBD1 matching over 8 bases. The V and J ends lost 7 bases and 7 bases, in that order; junction bases with no gene match: 8. CDR3 length: 14 amino acids. Germline V gene lookup returns CDR1 MNHNS and CDR2 SASEGT. As DNA, the CDR3 is TGTGCCAGCACTAAGACAGGGGTGTTCGGGGAGCTGTTTTTT. It encodes CASTKTGVFGELFF.

The CDR3 sequence: CASSWGAGPDTQYF. CDR3 DNA: TGTGCCAGCAGCTGGGGCGCAGGGCCAGATACGCAGTATTTT. The J gene is TRBJ2-3, the V gene TRBV11-2, with D perhaps TRBD1 (5 bases). The V gene lost 4 bases and the J gene lost 4 bases, with 12 bases spanning the gap. Germline assignment: CDR1 SGHAT and CDR2 FQNNGV. The CDR3 extends over 14 amino acids.

V is TRBV5-4 and J is TRBJ1-5; 8 nucleotides agree with TRBD1. CDR3 length: 17 residues. The J segment lost 3 bases and the V segment lost 4 bases, leaving 12 bases of the junction unmatched. Germline V gene data show CDR1 as SGHNT and CDR2 as YYREEE (reference sequence). The CDR3, as DNA: TGTGCCAGCAGCGTTGGGGGCCAGGGGGCCGTCAATCAGCCCCAGCATTTT. It specifies CASSVGGQGAVNQPQHF.

V and J are TRBV2 and TRBJ1-2; D ambiguous. Germline V gene lookup returns CDR1 SNHLY and CDR2 FYNNEI. This CDR3 has 13 amino acids. V lost 3 bases and J lost 5, with 10 bases in between. CDR3 amino acids: CASSDRHSYGYTF. DNA of the CDR3: TGTGCCAGCAGTGATAGGCACAGTTATGGCTACACCTTC.

The V call is TRBV7-9, the J call TRBJ2-3; D possibly corresponds to TRBD2 (7 bases). Trimming removed 6 bases at V and 3 bases at J, with 19 bases between. Looked up from germline, CDR1 is SEHNR and CDR2 is FQNEAQ (reference sequence). This CDR3 is 16 amino acids long. CDR3 amino acids: CASSAAGAGATDTQYF. For the CDR3, the DNA is TGTGCCAGCAGTGCTGCGGGGGCCGGGGCAACAGATACGCAGTATTTT.

This clone appeared once. The rearrangement uses TRBV10-3 and TRBJ2-1; 10 bases match TRBD2. The V gene end was trimmed by 9 bases and the J gene end by 8 bases; junction bases not matched to a gene: 13. Germline V gene sequence: CDR1 ENHRY, CDR2 SYGVKD. This CDR3 has 15 amino acids. Here the CDR3 DNA reads TGTGCCATGGGGCGGGGGACTAGCGCGGGTGATGAGCAGTTCTTC. It specifies CAMGRGTSAGDEQFF.

The V call is TRBV2, the J call TRBJ1-4; tentative D call: TRBD1 (6 bases). The CDR3 totals 13 residues. Looked up from germline, CDR1 is SNHLY and CDR2 is FYNNEI. V was pared by 5 bases and J by 7 bases, with 11 bases between. For the CDR3, the DNA is TGTGCCAGCAGTCAGCCCAGGGGTGAAAAACTGTTTTTT. Protein sequence: CASSQPRGEKLFF.

The V and J genes are TRBV7-2 and TRBJ1-3; 8 bases are a match to TRBD1. From germline, CDR1 is SGHTA and CDR2 FQGNSA. Losses at the gene ends were 5 bases for V and 2 bases for J; bases not matched to a gene: 5. The CDR3 spans 15 residues. CDR3 in amino acids: CASSPQQGAGNTIYF. Here the CDR3 DNA reads TGTGCCAGCAGCCCTCAACAGGGGGCTGGAAACACCATATATTTT.

The rearrangement joins TRBV4-3 to TRBJ2-7; D perhaps matches TRBD1 (6 bases). This CDR3 spans 15 amino acids. Between the trimmed V and J ends, which lost 3 bases and 1 base, there was a span of 13 bases. Germline-derived CDR1 and CDR2 are LGHNA and YSLEER. The CDR3 DNA reads as TGCGCCAGCAGCCAGGATAACGGACAGTCCTACGAGCAGTACTTC. Protein: CASSQDNGQSYEQYF.